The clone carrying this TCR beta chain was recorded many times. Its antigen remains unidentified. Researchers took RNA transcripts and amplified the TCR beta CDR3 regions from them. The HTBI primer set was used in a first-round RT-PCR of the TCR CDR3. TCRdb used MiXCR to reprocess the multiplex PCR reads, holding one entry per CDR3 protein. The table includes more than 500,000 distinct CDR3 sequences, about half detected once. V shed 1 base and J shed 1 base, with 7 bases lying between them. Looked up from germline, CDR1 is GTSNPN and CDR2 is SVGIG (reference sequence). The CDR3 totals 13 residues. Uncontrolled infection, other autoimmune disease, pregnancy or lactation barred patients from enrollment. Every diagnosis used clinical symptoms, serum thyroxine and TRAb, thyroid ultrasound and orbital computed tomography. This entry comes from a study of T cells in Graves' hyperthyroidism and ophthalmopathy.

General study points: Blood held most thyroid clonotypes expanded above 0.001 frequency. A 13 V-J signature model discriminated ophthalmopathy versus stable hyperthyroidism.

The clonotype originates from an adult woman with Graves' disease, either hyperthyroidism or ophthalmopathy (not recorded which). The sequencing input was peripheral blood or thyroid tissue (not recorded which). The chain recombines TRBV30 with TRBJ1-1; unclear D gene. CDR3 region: CAWSAGRNTEAFF. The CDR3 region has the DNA TGTGCCTGGAGTGCGGGAAGGAACACTGAAGCTTTCTTT.